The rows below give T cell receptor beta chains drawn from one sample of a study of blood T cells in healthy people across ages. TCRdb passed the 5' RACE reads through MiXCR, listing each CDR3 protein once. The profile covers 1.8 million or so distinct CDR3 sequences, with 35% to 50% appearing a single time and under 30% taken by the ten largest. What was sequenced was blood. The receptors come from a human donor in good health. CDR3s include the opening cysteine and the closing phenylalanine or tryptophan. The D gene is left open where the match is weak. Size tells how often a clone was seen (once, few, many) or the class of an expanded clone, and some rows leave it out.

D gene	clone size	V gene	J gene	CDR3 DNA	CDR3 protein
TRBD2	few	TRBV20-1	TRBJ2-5	TGCAGGGGACTAGCGGAGCTAGGGGAGACCCAGTACTTC	CRGLAELGETQYF
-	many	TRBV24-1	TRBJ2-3	TGTGCCACCTCGAAGGATCTTGGCGGAGATACGCAGTATTTT	CATSKDLGGDTQYF
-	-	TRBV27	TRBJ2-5	TGTGCCAGCAGCAACATGTACCAAGAGACCCAGTACTTC	CASSNMYQETQYF
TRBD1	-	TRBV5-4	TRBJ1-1	TGTGCCAGCGGTGACAGGGGAATGAGAACTGAAGCTTTCTTT	CASGDRGMRTEAFF
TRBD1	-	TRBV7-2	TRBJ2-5	TGTGCCAGCAGCGGATCATTAAATTTCGGGGACAGGGGTCGGAATGAGCAGTACTTC	CASSGSLNFGDRGRNEQYF
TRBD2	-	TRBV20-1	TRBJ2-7	TGCAGTGCTGCGCCGGGGGGTTCCTACAAGCAGTACTTC	CSAAPGGSYKQYF
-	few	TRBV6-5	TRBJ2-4	TGTGCCAGCAGCGTGAGGGGGACCAAAAACATTCAGTACTTC	CASSVRGTKNIQYF
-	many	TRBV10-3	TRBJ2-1	TGTGCCACCGCGCAGGTTAACGACCCAAGTAATGAGCAGTTCTTC	CATAQVNDPSNEQFF
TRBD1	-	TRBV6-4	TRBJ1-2	TGTGCCAGCAGTACCGGGACAGGGGGCTTTGGCTACACCTTC	CASSTGTGGFGYTF
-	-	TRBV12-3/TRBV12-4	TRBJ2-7	TGTGCCAGCAGTACCCAGAGGTCCTACAATGAGCAGTACTTC	CASSTQRSYNEQYF
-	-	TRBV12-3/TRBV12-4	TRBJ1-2	TGTGCCAGCAGCGTTGGGAAGATCGGTGGCTACACCTTC	CASSVGKIGGYTF
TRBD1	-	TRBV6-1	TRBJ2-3	TGTGCCAGCACCGACAGGGGACCTAGCACAGATACGCAGTATTTT	CASTDRGPSTDTQYF
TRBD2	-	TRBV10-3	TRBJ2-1	TGTGCCATCAGTGAAGGCCTAGCGGGGCTCGAATGGCAGTTCTTC	CAISEGLAGLEWQFF
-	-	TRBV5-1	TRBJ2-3	TGCGCCAGCAGCCCCAGGGACCAAGGCACAGATACGCAGTATTTT	CASSPRDQGTDTQYF
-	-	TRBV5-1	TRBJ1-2	TGCGCCAGCAGCTTGGATCCAGGTGGGGGGGAAGGCTACACCTTC	CASSLDPGGGEGYTF
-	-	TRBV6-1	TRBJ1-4	TGTGCCAGCAACCGGAGATTTAATGAAAAACTGTTTTTT	CASNRRFNEKLFF
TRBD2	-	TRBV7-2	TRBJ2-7	TGTGCCAGCAGCTTAAACCTTGCGGGGGGAGAGCAGTACTTC	CASSLNLAGGEQYF
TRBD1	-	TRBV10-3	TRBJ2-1	TGTGCCATCCCGGGGACAGGGGGTGACGATGAGCAGTTCTTC	CAIPGTGGDDEQFF
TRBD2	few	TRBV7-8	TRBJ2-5	TGTGCCAGCAGCATACTAGCGGGGGGAACCCAAGAGACCCAGTACTTC	CASSILAGGTQETQYF
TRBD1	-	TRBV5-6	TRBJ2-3	TGTGCCAGCAGCTCGATGGACAGGGGGAGGACAGATACGCAGTATTTT	CASSSMDRGRTDTQYF
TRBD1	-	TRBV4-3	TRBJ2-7	TGCGCCAGCAGCCAAGAAGGATTCAGGGACAGGGGTTTCGGAGAGCAGTACTTC	CASSQEGFRDRGFGEQYF
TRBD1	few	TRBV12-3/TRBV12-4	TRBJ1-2	TGTGCCAGCAGCGACGGACAGGGTGGCTATGGCTACACCTTC	CASSDGQGGYGYTF
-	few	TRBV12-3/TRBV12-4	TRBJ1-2	TGTGCCACTGTATTGGTTAACTATGGCTACACCTTC	CATVLVNYGYTF
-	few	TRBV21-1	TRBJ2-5	TGTGCCAGCAGCAAAGGTCTAGGAACGGCACAAGAGACCCAGTACTTC	CASSKGLGTAQETQYF
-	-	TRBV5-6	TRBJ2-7	TGTGCCAGCAGCTTATTGGGGTGGAACGGGCAGTACTTC	CASSLLGWNGQYF
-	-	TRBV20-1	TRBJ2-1	TGCAGCCTCCAAGCCCAACAAGGTACGGGCAATGAGCAGTTCTTC	CSLQAQQGTGNEQFF
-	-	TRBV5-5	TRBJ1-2	TGTGCCAGCCACAGCTTGGGGTTGCTCCATGGCTACACCTTC	CASHSLGLLHGYTF
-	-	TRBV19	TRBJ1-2	TGTGCCAGTAGTATTTCGCCGGGGGACCACACCTTC	CASSISPGDHTF
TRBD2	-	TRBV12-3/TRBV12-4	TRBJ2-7	TGTGCCAGCATCGAGTCCAGTGGGGGGACTACCGACGAGCAGTACTTC	CASIESSGGTTDEQYF
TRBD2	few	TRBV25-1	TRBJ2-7	TGTGCCAGCAGTGAATTCGGGGGGTGGTACGAGCAGTACTTC	CASSEFGGWYEQYF
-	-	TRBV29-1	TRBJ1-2	TGCGGCGTTCAGACCCTTCAGGAATCTGGCTACACCTTC	CGVQTLQESGYTF
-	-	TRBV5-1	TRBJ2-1	TGCGCCAGCGGCGGGATGGGCAGGTCTTCCTACAATGAGCAGTTCTTC	CASGGMGRSSYNEQFF
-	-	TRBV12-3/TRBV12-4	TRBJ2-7	TGTACCAGCAGTTTGGGGGGTATGTACGAGCAGTACTTC	CTSSLGGMYEQYF